Each of the 10 T cell receptor beta chains below was sequenced from the same sample in a study of blood T cell repertoires in COVID-19. The method was immunoSEQ multiplex PCR; TCRdb's version includes in-frame clones alone and lacks a portion of them. This table holds 350,000 to 450,000 clones, roughly four fifths found once. Sequencing input: PBMCs or T cells enriched from blood (not recorded which). The receptor set was obtained from a woman between 45 and 60 years old who had recovered from COVID-19.

The J gene is TRBJ2-1, the V gene TRBV12-3 or TRBV12-4; D not certain. The CDR3 consists of 13 residues. Trimming removed 4 bases at V and 8 bases at J, with 12 bases between. The CDR3 DNA sequence: TGTGCCAGCAGTTCCCAGAGGTACGATGAGCAGTTCTTC. This translates into CASSSQRYDEQFF.

The chain employs TRBV27 and TRBJ2-7; TRBD2 aligns across 7 bases. With V trimmed by 8 bases and J by 1 base, 5 bases remained unmatched. This CDR3 is 13 amino acids long. Germline V gene lookup returns CDR1 MNHEY and CDR2 SMNVEV (reference sequence). CDR3 sequence: CASSNGGSYEQYF. In DNA form, the CDR3 reads TGTGCCAGCTCGAACGGGGGGTCCTACGAGCAGTACTTC.

The chain is built from TRBV4-3 and TRBJ2-3; 7 bases align to TRBD2. Germline values: CDR1 LGHNA, CDR2 YSLEER. With V trimmed by 4 bases and J by 1 base, 5 bases remained unmatched. This CDR3 spans 15 amino acids. The CDR3 protein is CASSLLGGGTDTQYF. For the CDR3, the DNA is TGCGCCAGCAGCCTTTTGGGGGGGGGCACAGATACGCAGTATTTT.

The chain uses TRBV29-1 and TRBJ1-2; tentatively, D is TRBD1 (6 bases). The ends were cut back, 1 base at V and 4 bases at J, with 10 bases in the middle. The length of the CDR3 is 13 residues. Germline V gene data show CDR1 as SQVTM and CDR2 as ANQGSEA. The CDR3 is CSVEGGQLYGYTF. The CDR3 nucleotides are TGCAGCGTTGAAGGGGGGCAGCTCTATGGCTACACCTTC.

This clone was counted between two and nine times. The chain employs TRBV15 and TRBJ1-1; D gene uncertain. Germline V CDR1 and CDR2: LNHNV, YYDKDF (reference sequence). This CDR3 has 13 amino acids. The V and J ends lost 0 bases and 6 bases respectively, with 8 bases between them. The CDR3 bases are TGTGCCACCAGCAGAGATAAATCCGCTGAAGCTTTCTTT. It specifies CATSRDKSAEAFF.

This clone was counted once. This chain connects TRBV11-2 to TRBJ1-2; D call uncertain. This CDR3 comprises 15 residues. Trimming shortened V by 5 bases and J by 1 base, and 14 bases separated the two germline ends. Germline V gene sequence: CDR1 SGHAT, CDR2 FQNNGV. The CDR3 bases are TGTGCCAGCAGCCAGATAAGTCCATTTAACTATGGCTACACCTTC. It specifies CASSQISPFNYGYTF.

The chain joins TRBV11-3 to TRBJ1-6; D remains unclear. Germline V gene data show CDR1 as SGHNT and CDR2 as YENEEA. V was cut by 5 bases and J by 5 bases, with 19 bases left in between. The CDR3 is made up of 17 amino acids. This chain's CDR3 is CASSLGRGRPDNSPLHF. The DNA for the CDR3 is TGTGCCAGCAGCCTCGGGCGAGGGAGGCCCGATAATTCACCCCTCCACTTT.

This chain connects TRBV4-1 to TRBJ1-6; tentative D call: TRBD1 (6 bases). The germline gives CDR1 MGHRA, CDR2 YSYEKL. This CDR3 is 15 amino acids long. V lost 7 bases and J lost 6, with 16 bases in between. CDR3 bases: TGCGCCAGCACCGCAGACAGGTTTGGTAATTCACCCCTCCACTTT. This codes for CASTADRFGNSPLHF.

The chain links TRBV13 to TRBJ2-1, with D possibly TRBD2 on 6 matching bases. CDR1 PRHDT and CDR2 FYEKMQ come from the germline V gene (reference sequence). The CDR3 consists of 17 residues. V dropped 4 bases and J dropped 10 bases, with 26 bases sitting between them. The CDR3 DNA follows: TGTGCCAGCAGCTCCAGCCAAGCCGGGACTCGAATTGAAGAGCAGTTCTTC. Its protein is CASSSSQAGTRIEEQFF.

The rearrangement links TRBV2 to TRBJ1-3, with D unclear. This CDR3 has 15 amino acids. In germline, CDR1 is SNHLY, CDR2 FYNNEI. The germline V and J ends were trimmed by 7 bases and 1 base, with 14 bases remaining between them. This chain's CDR3 is CASMVGLPSGNTIYF. The CDR3 DNA is TGTGCCAGCATGGTGGGCCTCCCGTCTGGAAACACCATATATTTT. Filled out from reference TRBV2 and TRBJ1-3, the complete variable domain reads EPEVTQTPSHQVTQMGQEVILRCVPISNHLYFYWYRQILGQKVEFLVSFYNNEISEKSEIFDDQFSVERPDGSNFTLKIRSTKLEDSAMYFCASMVGLPSGNTIYFGEGSWLTVV.